This paragraph covers one TCR beta chain sequence. Antigen: not known. V gave up 4 bases and J gave up 4 bases; unmatched junction bases: 15. Germline V gene sequence: CDR1 MNHEY, CDR2 SMNVEV (reference sequence). This CDR3 region has 18 residues. TCRdb reanalysed the 5' RACE reads using MiXCR and keeps one entry per CDR3 protein. The table lists roughly 490,000 distinct CDR3 sequences, 14% of them singletons. These data originate in a study of identical twins. Findings and limits, study-wide: It was possible that invariant MAIT and iNKT cells partly confounded the zero-insertion analyses. Cross-sectional statistical analysis, not tracking of the same donors, underpinned the conclusions.

The data also belong to a second study, concerning yellow fever vaccine responses in identical twins.

The source material was CD4+ T cells sorted from blood. The genes are TRBV27 and TRBJ2-3, with 9 bases lining up with TRBD2. This TCR came from a woman between 18 and 29 years old in good health. This CDR3 is CASSWGGGAYGQPDTQYF. The CDR3 bases are TGTGCCAGCAGTTGGGGCGGGGGGGCCTATGGACAACCAGATACGCAGTATTTT.